This T cell receptor (beta chain) was sequenced during a study of human T cells and chemical hapten exposure. Study-wide background: Reading of the patch tests, which applied 0.01% DPC to the upper back, occurred at 6 days.

TCRdb re-derived calls from the RACE reads in MiXCR, one entry per CDR3 protein. The table shows roughly 89,000 distinct CDR3 sequences, with 11% occurring only once. V shed 3 bases, J shed 9 bases, and the junction held 6 bases outside the gene matches. Per the germline V gene, CDR1 is SGHRS and CDR2 is YFSETQ. CDR3 length: 15 residues. This clonotype occurred many times. Regarding time point: patch test 3, about 24 weeks after DPC sensitization. Described treatment: therapeutic diphenylcyclopropenone sensitization with weekly scalp DPC. This TCR came from a woman aged 25-40 years with alopecia areata. Some clones in this sample may be carry-over from other donors' samples. The V and J genes are TRBV5-1 and TRBJ1-6; 10 nucleotides agree with TRBD1. This material consisted of whole blood, taken in connection with sensitization to the hapten diphenylcyclopropenone (DPC). The CDR3 region has the DNA TGCGCCAGCAGCTCGTCCGGGACAGGGGTTTCACCCCTCCACTTT. It translates to CASSSSGTGVSPLHF.